The following is a TCR beta chain sequence with its context. Its antigen remains unidentified. No qualities accompany the bases; no much larger clone lies one base away. The CDR3, cysteine through phenylalanine, is 16 amino acids long. Only CDR3 DNA remains: 48 bases, in frame from the first base. CDR1 LNHDA and CDR2 SQIVND are derived from the germline V gene (reference sequence). V is shortened by 3 bases, J by 2 bases, and the region joining them spans 14 bases. The entire isolated RNA was reverse transcribed using the High Capacity cDNA Reverse Transcription Kit, and thus expressed TCRB transcripts were sequenced. Naive, central memory and regulatory T cell samples underwent deep immunoSEQ sequencing, averaging roughly 3.5 million total reads per sample. Sorted cells were lysed in RLT buffer, and RNA was extracted using DNase-treated RNeasy Micro or Mini kits according to cell number. Each cell subset was processed separately to prevent cross-contamination, with patient and healthy donor samples processed together. Using the immunoSEQ multiplex PCR, TCRB sequences were amplified from cDNA into 87-bp fragments spanning the CDR3 region. Sequencing of the amplicons was done on the Illumina HiSeq platform. Per the source publication's procedure: Synthetic template baselines were used to correct PCR bias computationally, reads within Hamming distance 2 were collapsed, and singletons that could not be merged were discarded. Reads were aligned against IMGT so that V, D and J genes, CDR3 length and insertions or deletions at six rearrangement sites could be assigned. Within each subset, clonotype counts were normalized to sorted cell number, and only after that were true diversity and Gini coefficients computed with the tcR R package. Repertoire sharing was quantified using the overlap coefficient calculated on TCRB nucleotide sequences. TCRdb's version of the immuneACCESS table is confined to in-frame rearrangements and falls short of the full clone set. An unresolved V gene accounts for under half of the shortfall where checked; the remainder is of unknown origin. That table furnishes V, J and clone size, whereas the DNA furnished D and trimming. This sample holds some 270,000 clones; approximately 8.1% were observed only once. Together, the top ten hold 0.9% to 1.2% of the sample.

These data come from a study of beta chain features in type 1 diabetes (dated by TCRdb to the late 2010s). With regard to the full study: Mean age, gender distribution, total cell number and subset yield did not differ between patients and healthy donors. A total of 107,917,701 sorted cells were examined across all samples, and the number of cells per subset was strongly correlated with RNA yield. In the study, recently diagnosed type 1 diabetes patients and matched healthy donors were compared on the TCRB repertoires of their sorted circulating CD4+ T cell subsets. Regulatory and stem cell-like memory subsets were obtained from only 8 patients and roughly eight healthy donors, while naive and central memory subsets were obtained from all 28 donors.

Each donor gave one peripheral blood draw, averaging roughly 100 mL, which was collected into heparinised tubes. Naive, central memory, regulatory and stem cell-like memory CD4+ T cells were sorted on a BD FACSAria II using a panel including CD45RO, CCR7, CD25, CD127, CD95 and CD27. Every sorted population had a purity above 95%. PBMCs were separated immediately by Lymphoprep density gradient centrifugation and were stained directly, without being cultured. So that batch effects would be minimized, each experiment stained and sorted samples in pairs, pairing one healthy donor with one patient. Findings and caveats that apply to the study as a whole: A moderate but significant shortening of TCRB CDR3 length was observed in type 1 diabetes patients in all four CD4+ subsets. Shorter templates might have been favored by PCR, but patient and control samples were amplified and corrected together, so both groups would have been affected equally by any skew. Naive, central memory and regulatory TCRB repertoires appeared to be more similar among patients than among healthy donors. Because cDNA was sequenced instead of genomic DNA, highly expressing activated cells could be over-represented, though the groups showed no difference in activation or CD3 levels. Because small numbers of individuals were included in the HLA sub-analyses, any influence of HLA type on TCRB rearrangement was left unresolved. Fewer insertions and more nucleotide deletions at VDJ recombination sites were observed in patients with type 1 diabetes, implying thymic rearrangement abnormalities.

The sequenced sample consisted of central memory CD4+ T cells from blood. The clonotype was recovered from a woman aged 18-29 years in good health. This receptor chain uses TRBV19 and TRBJ1-5, and perhaps TRBD1 as D gene, on 6 matching bases. The CDR3 corresponds to CASSIGGRGGNQPQHF. Here is the DNA: TGTGCCAGTAGTATCGGGGGCAGGGGCGGCAATCAGCCCCAGCATTTT.